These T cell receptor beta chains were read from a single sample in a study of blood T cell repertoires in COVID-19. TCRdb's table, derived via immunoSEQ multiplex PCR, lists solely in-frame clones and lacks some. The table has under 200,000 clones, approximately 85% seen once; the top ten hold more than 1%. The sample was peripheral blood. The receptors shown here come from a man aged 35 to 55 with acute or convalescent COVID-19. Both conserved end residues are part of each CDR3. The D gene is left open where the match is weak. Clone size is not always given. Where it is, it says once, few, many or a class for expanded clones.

CDR3: CASTLDPGGNYGYTF
DNA: TGTGCCAGTACCCTCGACCCAGGGGGTAACTATGGCTACACCTTC
D: TRBD1
V: TRBV19
size: -
J: TRBJ1-2

CDR3: CASDNSGNTIYF
DNA: TGTGCCAGCGACAACTCTGGAAACACCATATATTTT
D: -
V: TRBV9
size: -
J: TRBJ1-3

CDR3: CASSYSLGGGSYNEQFF
DNA: TGTGCCAGCAGTTACTCCCTTGGCGGGGGTTCCTACAATGAGCAGTTCTTC
D: TRBD2
V: TRBV6-2/TRBV6-3
size: -
J: TRBJ2-1

CDR3: CAWSLGQGDLEQYF
DNA: TGTGCCTGGAGTTTGGGACAGGGGGATCTCGAGCAGTACTTC
D: TRBD1
V: TRBV30
size: once
J: TRBJ2-7

CDR3: CAWSGGTRISEQYF
DNA: TGTGCCTGGAGCGGGGGGACACGGATCAGCGAGCAGTACTTC
D: -
V: TRBV30
size: -
J: TRBJ2-7

CDR3: CASSVGRGANTGELFF
DNA: TGTGCCAGCAGTGTCGGGCGGGGGGCGAACACCGGGGAGCTGTTTTTT
D: TRBD2
V: TRBV2
size: -
J: TRBJ2-2

CDR3: CASSSGTVNSPLHF
DNA: TGTGCCAGCAGCTCCGGGACAGTAAATTCACCCCTCCACTTT
D: TRBD1
V: TRBV7-3
size: -
J: TRBJ1-6

CDR3: CASSFGGTSYEQYF
DNA: TGTGCCAGCAGCTTTGGAGGGACCTCCTACGAGCAGTACTTC
D: -
V: TRBV5-6
size: -
J: TRBJ2-7

CDR3: CASSATGELFF
DNA: TGTGCCAGCAGCGCGACCGGGGAGCTGTTTTTT
D: -
V: TRBV2
size: -
J: TRBJ2-2

CDR3: CASSRETGIKSYTF
DNA: TGTGCCAGCAGTCGAGAGACAGGGATTAAAAGCTACACCTTC
D: TRBD1
V: TRBV6-6
size: -
J: TRBJ1-2

CDR3: CASSFFSRYYGYTF
DNA: TGTGCCAGCAGCTTCTTTAGTCGGTACTATGGCTACACCTTC
D: -
V: TRBV7-8
size: -
J: TRBJ1-2

CDR3: CASSFPGVGTEAFF
DNA: TGTGCCAGCAGCTTCCCAGGGGTAGGGACTGAAGCTTTCTTT
D: -
V: TRBV7-9
size: -
J: TRBJ1-1

CDR3: CASSLGQGGNEQFF
DNA: TGTGCCAGCAGCTTAGGGCAGGGAGGCAATGAGCAGTTCTTC
D: -
V: TRBV11-3
size: -
J: TRBJ2-1

CDR3: CASSRGVRDTEAFF
DNA: TGTGCCAGCAGCCGGGGTGTACGGGACACTGAAGCTTTCTTT
D: -
V: TRBV5-5
size: -
J: TRBJ1-1

CDR3: CASSNPTVNTEAFF
DNA: TGTGCCAGCAGCAACCCCACAGTGAACACTGAAGCTTTCTTT
D: -
V: TRBV6-5
size: -
J: TRBJ1-1

CDR3: CASSQETGPFYGYTF
DNA: TGTGCCAGCAGCCAAGAGACAGGGCCGTTCTATGGCTACACCTTC
D: TRBD1
V: TRBV7-3
size: once
J: TRBJ1-2

CDR3: CASRRVGTANYGYTF
DNA: TGTGCCAGCCGCAGGGTCGGGACAGCTAACTATGGCTACACCTTC
D: TRBD1
V: TRBV11-3
size: -
J: TRBJ1-2

CDR3: CASSRGQGVSNTGELFF
DNA: TGTGCCAGTAGCAGGGGACAGGGGGTTTCCAACACCGGGGAGCTGTTTTTT
D: TRBD1
V: TRBV19
size: -
J: TRBJ2-2

CDR3: CASRTGQLNTEAFF
DNA: TGTGCTAGCAGAACGGGACAGTTGAACACTGAAGCTTTCTTT
D: TRBD1
V: TRBV5-6
size: -
J: TRBJ1-1

CDR3: CASSPSDSLRSSPLHF
DNA: TGCGCCAGCAGCCCCTCGGACAGTCTGAGGAGTTCACCCCTCCACTTT
D: -
V: TRBV5-1
size: -
J: TRBJ1-6

CDR3: CASSPLTDRGTEAFF
DNA: TGTGCCAGCAGTCCACTTACGGACCGAGGGACTGAAGCTTTCTTT
D: -
V: TRBV6-2/TRBV6-3
size: few
J: TRBJ1-1

CDR3: CASSRGQGTGELFF
DNA: TGTGCCAGCAGCCGAGGACAGGGGACCGGGGAGCTGTTTTTT
D: TRBD1
V: TRBV3-1/TRBV3-2
size: -
J: TRBJ2-2

CDR3: CAATRDSSSYNEQFF
DNA: TGTGCCGCCACAAGGGACTCGAGCTCCTACAATGAGCAGTTCTTC
D: -
V: TRBV10-3
size: -
J: TRBJ2-1

CDR3: CASSPGGHGYTF
DNA: TGTGCCAGCAGTCCAGGGGGTCACGGCTACACCTTC
D: TRBD1
V: TRBV6-2/TRBV6-3
size: -
J: TRBJ1-2

CDR3: CASSTRQGGEQFF
DNA: TGTGCCAGCAGTACCCGACAGGGGGGTGAGCAGTTCTTC
D: TRBD1
V: TRBV25-1
size: -
J: TRBJ2-1

CDR3: CASSQRPPVIYEQYF
DNA: TGTGCCAGCAGCCAACGCCCCCCGGTGATCTACGAGCAGTACTTC
D: -
V: TRBV3-1/TRBV3-2
size: -
J: TRBJ2-7

CDR3: CASSSSGMAQRAFF
DNA: TGTGCCAGCAGCTCTTCCGGGATGGCCCAAAGGGCTTTCTTT
D: -
V: TRBV5-6
size: -
J: TRBJ1-1

CDR3: CASSEEARRGQPQHF
DNA: TGTGCCAGCAGTGAAGAGGCCAGGCGGGGTCAGCCCCAGCATTTT
D: -
V: TRBV2
size: -
J: TRBJ1-5

CDR3: CASSLFIAGHTDTQYF
DNA: TGTGCCAGCAGCTTATTTATAGCGGGGCACACAGATACGCAGTATTTT
D: TRBD2
V: TRBV7-9
size: -
J: TRBJ2-3

CDR3: CASSQGPALGDTQYF
DNA: TGTGCCAGCAGCCAGGGGCCAGCCCTGGGAGATACGCAGTATTTT
D: -
V: TRBV5-4
size: -
J: TRBJ2-3

CDR3: CASSLRLAGAYGQYF
DNA: TGTGCCAGCAGCCTAAGACTAGCGGGGGCCTACGGGCAGTACTTC
D: TRBD2
V: TRBV11-2
size: -
J: TRBJ2-7

CDR3: CASSLWGDSNQPQHF
DNA: TGTGCCAGCAGTTTATGGGGAGATAGCAATCAGCCCCAGCATTTT
D: -
V: TRBV27
size: -
J: TRBJ1-5

CDR3: CASRRDRGEQYF
DNA: TGTGCCAGCAGGCGCGACAGGGGCGAGCAGTACTTC
D: TRBD1
V: TRBV6-5
size: -
J: TRBJ2-7

CDR3: CASSPGRQGHQPQHF
DNA: TGTGCCAGCAGCCCTGGCCGACAGGGGCATCAGCCCCAGCATTTT
D: TRBD1
V: TRBV7-2
size: few
J: TRBJ1-5

CDR3: CSGTGIDTEAFF
DNA: TGCAGTGGGACAGGGATAGACACTGAAGCTTTCTTT
D: TRBD1
V: TRBV29-1
size: -
J: TRBJ1-1

CDR3: CASSGGRATEAFF
DNA: TGTGCCAGCAGCGGAGGGCGAGCCACTGAAGCTTTCTTT
D: -
V: TRBV6-5
size: once
J: TRBJ1-1

CDR3: CAWSVPREGTSRKTQYF
DNA: TGTGCCTGGAGTGTACCCAGGGAGGGGACTAGCCGGAAGACCCAGTACTTC
D: TRBD2
V: TRBV30
size: -
J: TRBJ2-5

CDR3: CASSQDTYEQYF
DNA: TGTGCCAGCTCACAGGACACCTACGAGCAGTACTTC
D: -
V: TRBV18
size: -
J: TRBJ2-7

CDR3: CASSLNAGRNHLHF
DNA: TGTGCCAGCAGCTTGAATGCCGGGAGGAATCACCTCCACTTT
D: -
V: TRBV7-2
size: -
J: TRBJ1-6

CDR3: CATTSGRGWNEQFF
DNA: TGTGCCACCACTAGTGGGAGGGGATGGAATGAGCAGTTCTTC
D: TRBD2
V: TRBV15
size: -
J: TRBJ2-1

CDR3: CASGLGDRDSQETQYF
DNA: TGTGCTAGTGGTTTGGGGGACCGGGACTCCCAAGAGACCCAGTACTTC
D: -
V: TRBV12-5
size: -
J: TRBJ2-5

CDR3: CASSRVGGQGYTF
DNA: TGTGCCAGCAGCCGTGTGGGGGGGCAAGGCTACACCTTC
D: -
V: TRBV6-5
size: -
J: TRBJ1-2

CDR3: CASSAEGAVYEQYF
DNA: TGTGCCAGCAGTGCGGAGGGGGCGGTGTACGAGCAGTACTTC
D: -
V: TRBV2
size: -
J: TRBJ2-7

CDR3: CASSLNRETQPQHF
DNA: TGTGCCAGCAGCTTAAACAGGGAAACACAGCCCCAGCATTTT
D: -
V: TRBV11-2
size: once
J: TRBJ1-5

CDR3: CASQQGRGEQFF
DNA: TGTGCCAGCCAACAGGGAAGAGGTGAGCAGTTCTTC
D: -
V: TRBV2
size: -
J: TRBJ2-1

CDR3: CASSYTSGTYNEQFF
DNA: TGTGCCAGCAGCTACACTAGCGGGACCTACAATGAGCAGTTCTTC
D: TRBD2
V: TRBV11-2
size: few
J: TRBJ2-1

CDR3: CASGPTSPGELFF
DNA: TGTGCCTCAGGCCCAACTAGCCCCGGGGAGCTGTTTTTT
D: -
V: TRBV30
size: -
J: TRBJ2-2

CDR3: CASSHETGGLNTIYF
DNA: TGTGCCAGCAGCCACGAGACAGGGGGGCTAAACACCATATATTTT
D: TRBD1
V: TRBV3-1/TRBV3-2
size: -
J: TRBJ1-3

CDR3: CASSVGTILANYGYTF
DNA: TGTGCCAGCAGCGTCGGGACAATTTTAGCTAACTATGGCTACACCTTC
D: -
V: TRBV9
size: -
J: TRBJ1-2